This entry concerns a single TCR beta chain. Antigen specificity is unknown. These data are taken from a study of monozygotic twins with inflammatory bowel disease. Points from the study as a whole: Discordant twins showed the same repertoire similarity as concordant twins, possibly from limited power. Against healthy co-twins, IBD patients had lower TCRbeta diversity (measured by inverse Simpson). IBD patients share fewer clonotypes with other people than healthy twins do, especially with disease activity.

UMIs were attached via template switching, each with a 6-nucleotide sample barcode. TCRdb reprocessed the 5' RACE reads, keeping one entry per CDR3 protein, no DNA. In all, the sample yields around 450,000 distinct CDR3 sequences. The CDR3 has 13 amino acids. CDR1 is GTSNPN, CDR2 SVGIG, per germline (reference sequence). J is TRBJ1-2 and V is TRBV30; absent DNA, TCRdb's TRBD1 call cannot be checked. The TCR sequence derives from a human donor with ulcerative colitis or Crohn's disease, or a healthy co-twin of an affected twin (not recorded which). Sequencing input: blood. The CDR3 loop reads CAWVDDRVYGYTF. The full variable domain, its missing parts supplied by reference TRBV30 and TRBJ1-2, is SQTIHQWPATLVQPVGSPLSLECTVEGTSNPNLYWYRQAAGRGLQLLFYSVGIGQISSEVPQNLSASRPQDRQFILSSKKLLLSDSGFYLCAWVDDRVYGYTFGSGTRLTVV.